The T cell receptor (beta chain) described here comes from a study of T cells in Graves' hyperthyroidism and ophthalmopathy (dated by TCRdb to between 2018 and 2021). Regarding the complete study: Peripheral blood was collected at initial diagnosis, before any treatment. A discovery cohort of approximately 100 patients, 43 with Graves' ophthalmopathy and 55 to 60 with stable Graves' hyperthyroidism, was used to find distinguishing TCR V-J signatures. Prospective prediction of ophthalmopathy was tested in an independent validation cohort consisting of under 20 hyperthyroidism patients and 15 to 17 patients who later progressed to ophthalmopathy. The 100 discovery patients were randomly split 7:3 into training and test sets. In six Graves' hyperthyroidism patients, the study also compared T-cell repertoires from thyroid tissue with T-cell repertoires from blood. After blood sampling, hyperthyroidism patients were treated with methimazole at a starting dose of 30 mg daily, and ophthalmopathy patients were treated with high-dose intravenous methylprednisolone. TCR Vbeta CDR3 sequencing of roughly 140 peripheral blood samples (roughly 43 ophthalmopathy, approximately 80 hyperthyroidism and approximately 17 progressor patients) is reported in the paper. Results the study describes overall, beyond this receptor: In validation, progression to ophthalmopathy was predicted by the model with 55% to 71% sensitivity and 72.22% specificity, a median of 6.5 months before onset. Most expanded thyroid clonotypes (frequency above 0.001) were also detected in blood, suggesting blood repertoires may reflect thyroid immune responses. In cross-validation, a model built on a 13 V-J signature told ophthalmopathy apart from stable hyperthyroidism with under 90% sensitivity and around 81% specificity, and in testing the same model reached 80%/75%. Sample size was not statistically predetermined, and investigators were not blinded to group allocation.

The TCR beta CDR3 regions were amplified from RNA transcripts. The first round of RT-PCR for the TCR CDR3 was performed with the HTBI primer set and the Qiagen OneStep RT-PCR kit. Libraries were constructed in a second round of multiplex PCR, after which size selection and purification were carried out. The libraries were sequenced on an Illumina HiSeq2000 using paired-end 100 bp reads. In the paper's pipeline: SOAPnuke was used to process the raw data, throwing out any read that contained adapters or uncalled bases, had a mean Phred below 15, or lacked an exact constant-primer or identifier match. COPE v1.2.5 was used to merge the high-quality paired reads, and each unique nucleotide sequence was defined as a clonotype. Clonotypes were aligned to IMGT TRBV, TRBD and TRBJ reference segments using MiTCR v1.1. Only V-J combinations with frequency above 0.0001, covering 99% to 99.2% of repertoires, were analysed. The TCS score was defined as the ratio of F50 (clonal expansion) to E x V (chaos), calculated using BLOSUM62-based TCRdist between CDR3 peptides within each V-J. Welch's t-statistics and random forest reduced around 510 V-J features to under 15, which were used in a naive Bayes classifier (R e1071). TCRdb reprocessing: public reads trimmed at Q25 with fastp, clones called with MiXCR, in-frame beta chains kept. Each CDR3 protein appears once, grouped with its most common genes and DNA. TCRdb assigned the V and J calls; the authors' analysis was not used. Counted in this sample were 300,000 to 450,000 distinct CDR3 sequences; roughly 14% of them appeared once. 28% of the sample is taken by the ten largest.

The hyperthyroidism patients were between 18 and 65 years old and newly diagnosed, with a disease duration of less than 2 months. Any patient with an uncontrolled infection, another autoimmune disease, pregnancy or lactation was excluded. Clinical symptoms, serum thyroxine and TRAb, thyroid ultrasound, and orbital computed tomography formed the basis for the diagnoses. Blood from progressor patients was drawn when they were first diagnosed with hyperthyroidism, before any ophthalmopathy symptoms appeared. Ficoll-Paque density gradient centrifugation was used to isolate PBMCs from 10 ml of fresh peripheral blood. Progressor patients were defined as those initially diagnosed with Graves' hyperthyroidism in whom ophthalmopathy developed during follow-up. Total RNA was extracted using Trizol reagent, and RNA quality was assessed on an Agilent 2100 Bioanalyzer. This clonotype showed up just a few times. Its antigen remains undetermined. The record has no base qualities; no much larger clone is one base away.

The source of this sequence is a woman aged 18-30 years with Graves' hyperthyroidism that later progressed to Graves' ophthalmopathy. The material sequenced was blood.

The CDR3 here reads CASRDRAGSPLHF. The DNA is as follows: TGTGCCAGCAGGGACAGGGCTGGTTCACCCCTCCACTTT. This chain joins TRBV12-3 or TRBV12-4 to TRBJ1-6; the junction holds 8 bases that match TRBD1. The CDR3 spans 13 residues, from the cysteine through the phenylalanine. Of the read, only the CDR3 DNA is kept; its 39 bases are in frame from base 1. Relative to germline, V is missing 6 bases and J is missing 9 bases, with 4 bases of the junction outside any gene match.